A single sample is the source of the 9 T cell receptor beta chains below, sequenced in a study of T cells in Graves' hyperthyroidism and ophthalmopathy. Template material for amplifying TCR beta CDR3 regions consisted of RNA transcripts. A set of HTBI primers served as the primers for a first-round RT-PCR of the TCR CDR3. TCRdb re-called the multiplex PCR reads with MiXCR, one entry per CDR3 protein. The sample consists of 330,000 or so distinct CDR3 sequences, approximately 18% of them appearing once. The source material was blood. The source of these receptors is a man in his fifties with Graves' ophthalmopathy.

This clonotype occurred many times. The genes are TRBV12-3 or TRBV12-4 and TRBJ1-1, with TRBD1 as a possible D gene (5 bases). The CDR3 has 17 amino acids. The V gene lost 6 bases and the J gene lost 1 base, with 21 bases spanning the gap. CDR3 coding DNA: TGTGCCAGCAGGTATTATAGAGGGGCGCAGTGGAACACTGAAGCTTTCTTT. The encoded protein is CASRYYRGAQWNTEAFF.

This clonotype was recorded many times. V usage is TRBV30 and J usage is TRBJ2-7; 7 bases align to TRBD1. V lost 3 bases and J lost 1; bases outside the gene matches: 3. Germline CDR1 reads GTSNPN; CDR2 reads SVGIG (reference sequence). CDR3 length: 13 residues. The CDR3 here is CAWRGDSSYEQYF. For the CDR3, the DNA is TGTGCCTGGAGGGGGGACAGTTCCTACGAGCAGTACTTC. Using reference TRBV30 and TRBJ2-7 for the parts outside the CDR3, the full variable domain is SQTIHQWPATLVQPVGSPLSLECTVEGTSNPNLYWYRQAAGRGLQLLFYSVGIGQISSEVPQNLSASRPQDRQFILSSKKLLLSDSGFYLCAWRGDSSYEQYFGPGTRLTVT.

Many counts were recorded for this clonotype. This chain connects TRBV11-2 to TRBJ2-7, with D unclear. The CDR3 spans 15 residues. CDR1 and CDR2 from the germline V gene are SGHAT and FQNNGV. V was cut by 5 bases and J by 3 bases, with 17 bases left in between. The CDR3 sequence is CASSLLGLSHYEQYF. CDR3 sequence (DNA): TGTGCCAGCAGCCTTCTCGGCCTCTCCCACTACGAGCAGTACTTC.

V and J are TRBV27 and TRBJ2-1; D perhaps matches TRBD1 (5 bases). V was shortened by 6 bases and J by 6 bases, with 15 bases between the two germline ends. The length of the CDR3 is 14 residues. CDR1 is MNHEY and CDR2 is SMNVEV in the germline V gene (reference sequence). The DNA of the CDR3 is TGTGCCAGCAGCCCAAGGGGTGGGGTCAATGAGCAGTTCTTC. Translating it yields CASSPRGGVNEQFF.

Of note for this clonotype: A much more abundant neighbour one base away suggests this may be a read error. It is likely a read error, because the conserved phenylalanine at the end of the CDR3 is missing. CDR3 sequence: CASSLTRGAITEAFL. The DNA of the CDR3 is TGTGCCAGCAGTTTAACGCGGGGGGCGATCACTGAAGCTTTCCTT. The chain carries TRBV28 and TRBJ1-1; D perhaps matches TRBD1 (6 bases). This CDR3 is 15 amino acids long. The germline CDR1 and CDR2 sequences are MDHEN and SYDVKM. The germline V and J ends were trimmed by 2 bases and 4 bases, with 14 bases remaining between them.

This chain connects TRBV11-2 to TRBJ2-5, with 11 bases fitting TRBD2. The CDR3 contains 18 residues. V lost 1 base to trimming and J lost 1 base; unmatched junction nucleotides: 8. Germline V gene sequence: CDR1 SGHAT, CDR2 FQNNGV. DNA of the CDR3: TGTGCCAGCAGCTTAGGGCCCATAGCGGGAGGGTTCCAAGAGACCCAGTACTTC. Protein sequence: CASSLGPIAGGFQETQYF.

Of note for this clonotype: A junction boundary mismatches the germline segment, possibly from a read error. The chain links TRBV5-1 to TRBJ1-1; D is unresolved. The length of the CDR3 is 14 residues. CDR1 SGHRS and CDR2 YFSETQ come from the germline V gene. CDR3 sequence reads: CASSVGRGNTEAFF. Written as DNA, the CDR3 is TGTGCCAGCAGCGTAGGGAGAGGGAACACTGAAGCTTTCTTT.

This clonotype has a handful of counts. This chain connects TRBV5-6 to TRBJ2-2, with D perhaps TRBD2 (6 bases). Trimming cost V 3 bases and J 6 bases, with 15 bases left between them. The CDR3 runs 15 residues. Germline-derived CDR1 and CDR2 are SGHDT and YYEEEE. The CDR3 DNA reads TGTGCCAGCAGCTCGGGACTTGGGCGGGCCGGGGAGCTGTTTTTT. This translates into CASSSGLGRAGELFF.

For this clonotype: Compared with germline, one end of the junction differs, possibly owing to a read error. V and J are TRBV5-1 and TRBJ2-7, with D uncertain. This CDR3 comprises 13 residues. Germline V gives CDR1 SGHRS, CDR2 YFSETQ. The CDR3 nucleotides are TGTGCCAGCAGCTTATGGGGTAGCTACGAGCAGTACTTC. Protein: CASSLWGSYEQYF.